The clone carrying this T cell receptor (beta chain) has a single count. Its target is not known. The sample comes from a study of T cell responses to AZD1222 COVID-19 vaccine. Study-wide findings and caveats: Per reports, nearly half of all spike-specific TCRs target regions that are unmutated in variants. At study baseline, merely over 5 AZD1222 recipients were seropositive.

Trimming stripped 10 bases from V and 0 bases from J, with 16 bases between. The CDR3 covers 14 residues. CDR1 and CDR2 (germline): MNHEY, SVGAGI. Clones were sequenced by immunoSEQ multiplex PCR, and TCRdb holds only the in-frame ones, with some missing. This repertoire shows more than 95,000 clones, roughly 91% found once; its top ten account for around 45%. This receptor was taken from an adult in good health. V is TRBV6-5 and J is TRBJ2-7; no clear D. The sample in question was peripheral blood, obtained on day 0 of AZD1222 vaccination. CDR3: CATRAVSASYEQYF. The CDR3 DNA is TGTGCCACCCGCGCTGTGAGCGCCTCCTACGAGCAGTACTTC.